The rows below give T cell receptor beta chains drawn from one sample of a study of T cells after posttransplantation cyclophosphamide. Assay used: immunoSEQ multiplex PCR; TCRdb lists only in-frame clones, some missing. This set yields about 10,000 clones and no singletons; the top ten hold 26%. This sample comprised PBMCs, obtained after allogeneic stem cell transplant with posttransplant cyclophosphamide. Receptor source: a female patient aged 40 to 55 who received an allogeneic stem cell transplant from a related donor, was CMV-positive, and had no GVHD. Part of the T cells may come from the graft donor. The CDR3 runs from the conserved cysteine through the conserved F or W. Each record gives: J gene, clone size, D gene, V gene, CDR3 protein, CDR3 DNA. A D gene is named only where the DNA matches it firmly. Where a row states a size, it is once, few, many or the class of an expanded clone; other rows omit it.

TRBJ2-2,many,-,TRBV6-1,CASSETGNTGELFF,TGTGCCAGCAGTGAGACAGGGAACACCGGGGAGCTGTTTTTT
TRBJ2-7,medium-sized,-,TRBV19,CASSGTAGEQYF,TGTGCCAGTAGTGGTACAGCGGGCGAGCAGTACTTC
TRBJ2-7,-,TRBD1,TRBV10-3,CAISVTGTGRTGEQYF,TGTGCCATCAGCGTAACCGGGACAGGGCGGACGGGGGAGCAGTACTTC
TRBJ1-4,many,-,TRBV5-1,CASTVDSYNEKLFF,TGCGCCAGCACGGTAGACAGCTATAATGAAAAACTGTTTTTT
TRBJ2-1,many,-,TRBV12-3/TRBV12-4,CASSLVGGSYNEQFF,TGTGCCAGCAGTTTAGTTGGGGGGTCCTACAATGAGCAGTTCTTC
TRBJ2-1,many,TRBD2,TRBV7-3,CASSQGLAGGNEQFF,TGTGCCAGCAGCCAAGGACTAGCGGGGGGTAACGAGCAGTTCTTC
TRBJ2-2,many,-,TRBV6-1,CASSEGWGPGELFF,TGTGCCAGCAGTGAAGGATGGGGGCCCGGGGAGCTGTTTTTT
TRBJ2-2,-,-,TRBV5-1,CASSLDPTSLNTGELFF,TGCGCCAGCAGCTTGGATCCAACTAGTCTGAACACCGGGGAGCTGTTTTTT
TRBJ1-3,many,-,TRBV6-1,CASSEGLHVPGASGNTIYF,TGTGCCAGCAGTGAAGGGTTACATGTTCCAGGGGCCTCTGGAAACACCATATATTTT
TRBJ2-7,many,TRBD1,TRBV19,CASRKGDRGTYEQYF,TGTGCCAGTAGGAAGGGAGACAGGGGAACCTACGAGCAGTACTTC
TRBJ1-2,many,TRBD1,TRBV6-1,CASSARQGGGYTF,TGTGCCAGCAGTGCCCGACAGGGCGGTGGCTACACCTTC
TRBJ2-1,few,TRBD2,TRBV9,CASSVLPLAGTRSYNEQFF,TGTGCCAGCAGCGTTTTACCACTAGCGGGGACCAGGTCCTACAATGAGCAGTTCTTC
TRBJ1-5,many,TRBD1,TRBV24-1,CATSGDRGPQPQHF,TGTGCCACCAGCGGGGACAGGGGGCCTCAGCCCCAGCATTTT
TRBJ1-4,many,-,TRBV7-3,CASSLATGSEKLFF,TGTGCCAGCAGCTTAGCTACAGGGTCCGAAAAACTGTTTTTT
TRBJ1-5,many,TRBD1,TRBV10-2,CASSELGGRGTTGLGSNQPQHF,TGCGCCAGCAGTGAACTCGGGGGCAGGGGGACAACAGGGCTCGGTAGCAATCAGCCCCAGCATTTT
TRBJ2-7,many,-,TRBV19,CASSIVAKRDYEQYF,TGTGCCAGTAGTATAGTGGCCAAAAGAGACTACGAGCAGTACTTC
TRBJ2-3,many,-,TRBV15,CATSKQSAKTDTQYF,TGTGCCACCAGCAAACAGTCGGCGAAGACAGATACGCAGTATTTT
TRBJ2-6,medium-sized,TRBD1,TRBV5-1,CASRQGVSVVGANVLTF,TGCGCCAGCCGACAGGGGGTCAGCGTGGTTGGGGCCAACGTCCTGACTTTC
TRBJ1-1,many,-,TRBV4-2,CASSHSGRGTEAFF,TGTGCCAGCAGCCATTCAGGGAGGGGCACTGAAGCTTTCTTT
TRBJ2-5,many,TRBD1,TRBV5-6,CASSLGTGGGGETQYF,TGTGCCAGCAGCTTGGGGACAGGGGGCGGAGGGGAGACCCAGTACTTC
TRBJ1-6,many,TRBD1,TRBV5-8,CASSWDRALIDSPLHF,TGTGCCAGCAGCTGGGACAGGGCTTTAATAGACTCACCCCTCCACTTT
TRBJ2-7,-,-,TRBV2,CASSKAHTGINYEQYF,TGTGCCAGCAGTAAAGCGCACACGGGGATCAACTACGAGCAGTACTTC
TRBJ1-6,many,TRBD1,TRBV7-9,CASSPAGTGELSPLHF,TGTGCCAGCAGCCCTGCAGGGACAGGGGAGCTCTCACCCCTCCACTTT
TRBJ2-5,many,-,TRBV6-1,CASEAGTVQETQYF,TGTGCCAGCGAGGCAGGAACCGTTCAAGAGACCCAGTACTTC
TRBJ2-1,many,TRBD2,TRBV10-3,CAISEPGGPASEQFF,TGTGCCATCAGTGAACCGGGGGGGCCGGCAAGTGAGCAGTTCTTC
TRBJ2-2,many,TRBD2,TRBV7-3,CASSPRGTTGPGELFF,TGTGCCAGCAGCCCCCGAGGGACTACGGGTCCCGGGGAGCTGTTTTTT
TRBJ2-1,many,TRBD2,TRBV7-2,CASSSGTSGGAFYNEQFF,TGTGCCAGCAGTTCCGGGACTAGCGGGGGGGCTTTTTACAATGAGCAGTTCTTC
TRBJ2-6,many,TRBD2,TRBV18,CASSRGGGARGANVLTF,TGTGCCAGCTCACGTGGCGGGGGGGCGCGAGGGGCCAACGTCCTGACTTTC
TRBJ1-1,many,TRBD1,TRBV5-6,CASSVRDRLNTEAFF,TGTGCCAGCAGCGTACGGGACAGATTGAACACTGAAGCTTTCTTT
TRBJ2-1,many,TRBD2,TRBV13,CASSSRRLAGSTGEQFF,TGTGCCAGCAGCTCGAGACGGTTAGCGGGGTCCACTGGTGAGCAGTTCTTC
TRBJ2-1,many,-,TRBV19,CASSPRVSSYNEQFF,TGTGCCAGTAGCCCGAGAGTTAGCTCCTACAATGAGCAGTTCTTC
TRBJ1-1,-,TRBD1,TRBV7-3,CASSPISGQGSMTEAFF,TGTGCCAGCAGCCCCATATCCGGACAGGGGTCTATGACTGAAGCTTTCTTT
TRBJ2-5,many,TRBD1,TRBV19,CASSIGQGVVETQYF,TGTGCCAGTAGTATTGGGCAGGGGGTGGTGGAGACCCAGTACTTC
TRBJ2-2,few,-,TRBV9,CASSVSPNTGELFF,TGTGCCAGCAGCGTGTCTCCGAACACCGGGGAGCTGTTTTTT
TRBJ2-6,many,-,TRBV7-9,CASRLTGHSSGANVLTF,TGTGCAAGTCGCCTGACAGGACATAGCTCTGGGGCCAACGTCCTGACTTTC